The T cell receptor beta chain described here comes from a study of cytomegalovirus exposure and HLA in healthy donors. V was pared by 2 bases and J by 3 bases, with 6 bases of the junction left unmatched. CDR1 LGHNA and CDR2 YNFKEQ come from the germline V gene. The CDR3 has 15 amino acids. The PCR employed 60 Vbeta primers together with 13 Jbeta primers. Data came from immunoSEQ multiplex PCR; TCRdb stores just in-frame clones and leaves some out. The repertoire shows under 70,000 clones; the top ten hold about 2.4%. The specimen sequenced was PBMCs. The rearrangement joins TRBV4-2 to TRBJ1-2; 7 bases map to TRBD1. The TCR originated in a female donor in good health and CMV-seropositive. The CDR3 here is CASSQHPGGDYGYTF. CDR3 coding DNA: TGTGCCAGCAGCCAACATCCAGGGGGTGACTATGGCTACACCTTC.